The clone carrying this TCR beta chain was observed a handful of times. Profiled with immunoSEQ multiplex PCR; TCRdb holds only in-frame clones, not every one. Among roughly 190,000 clones listed, more than 75% were seen once. The sample is drawn from a study of blood T cell repertoires in COVID-19. Overall study context: Acute and convalescent COVID-19 specimens originated in the United States, Italy and Spain.

The TCR sequence derives from a man between 18 and 29 years old with active or convalescent COVID-19. Material for sequencing was peripheral blood.

CDR3 residues: CASSPRGSPDTQYF. The CDR3 bases are TGTGCCAGCAGCCCTCGAGGTTCCCCAGATACGCAGTATTTT. This chain joins TRBV6-2 or TRBV6-3 and TRBJ2-3; D gene unclear. The CDR3 covers 14 residues. Germline lookup yields CDR1 MNHEY and CDR2 SVGEGT. The ends were cut back, 6 bases at V and 4 bases at J, with 14 bases in the middle.